This T cell receptor (beta chain) derives from a study of blood T cells in healthy people across ages. The use of a sample-barcoded 5' primer and a J-beta primer mix characterized a second PCR of roughly 6 to 11 cycles. TCRdb processed the 5' RACE reads anew with MiXCR; each CDR3 protein has one entry. The top ten clones hold 18% of a sample with about 1 million distinct CDR3 sequences, 40% to 50% of them seen once. Those donating, healthy Caucasian individuals from Russia, were aged about 6 to 90. Comment on this clonotype: Antigen specificity is unknown. This clone may be a read error of a much larger clone one base away.

Points from the study as a whole: Naive T cell percentage strongly correlated with TCR beta diversity. Roughly linearly, TCR beta diversity per million T cells fell as age increased.

Germline trimming cut 11 bases from V and 1 base from J; bases unmatched to any gene: 6. The V gene's germline CDR1 is ENHRY and CDR2 SYGVKD. CDR3 length equals 14 residues. The genes are TRBV10-3 and TRBJ2-3, with TRBD2 matching 10 bases. The sequence came from a woman aged 60-75 years in good health. The sequencing input was blood. CDR3 region: CAFKAGGGTDTQYF. The CDR3 region has the DNA TGTGCCTTCAAAGCGGGAGGGGGCACAGATACGCAGTATTTT.